Listed below are T cell receptor beta chains from one sample, sequenced in a study of cytomegalovirus exposure and HLA in healthy donors. Profiling relied on immunoSEQ multiplex PCR, and the TCRdb table lists in-frame clones only, not all of them. Of under 200,000 clones listed, about 96% were seen once; the top ten hold about 0.89%. The sample was PBMCs. All receptors derive from a woman aged 18-30 years in good health and CMV-seronegative. The CDR3 runs from the conserved cysteine through the conserved F or W. The D gene is left open where the match is weak. Only some rows state a clone size, as once, few, many or a class for expanded clones.

d_gene: -; j_gene: TRBJ2-3; abundance: -; v_gene: TRBV7-6; CDR3nt: TGTGCCAGCAGCTTGTTTTTCGCAGATACGCAGTATTTT; CDR3aa: CASSLFFADTQYF
d_gene: -; j_gene: TRBJ1-6; abundance: -; v_gene: TRBV4-3; CDR3nt: TGCGCCAGCAGCTGGGGTAGGGGGGGTTTCTCACCCCTCCACTTT; CDR3aa: CASSWGRGGFSPLHF
d_gene: -; j_gene: TRBJ1-6; abundance: -; v_gene: TRBV30; CDR3nt: TGTGCCTGGGGCACCGTTGGAGTCTCACCCCTCCACTTT; CDR3aa: CAWGTVGVSPLHF
d_gene: -; j_gene: TRBJ2-2; abundance: -; v_gene: TRBV4-3; CDR3nt: TGCGCCAGCAGCCAAGTGGCATACACCGGGGAGCTGTTTTTT; CDR3aa: CASSQVAYTGELFF
d_gene: -; j_gene: TRBJ2-3; abundance: -; v_gene: TRBV5-1; CDR3nt: TGCGCCAGCAGCTTGGATACGGGATCGGGAGATACGCAGTATTTT; CDR3aa: CASSLDTGSGDTQYF
d_gene: -; j_gene: TRBJ1-1; abundance: -; v_gene: TRBV10-3; CDR3nt: TGTGCCATCAGTGAGTCAACCTTCACAGGGACTGAAGCTTTCTTT; CDR3aa: CAISESTFTGTEAFF
d_gene: TRBD2; j_gene: TRBJ2-1; abundance: -; v_gene: TRBV7-3; CDR3nt: TGTGCCAGCAGCTCAACCCCAGCGGGGGTTAACTCCTACAATGAGCAGTTCTTC; CDR3aa: CASSSTPAGVNSYNEQFF
d_gene: -; j_gene: TRBJ2-1; abundance: -; v_gene: TRBV29-1; CDR3nt: TGCAGCGTTGGGGGGGTCTCCTACAATGAGCAGTTCTTC; CDR3aa: CSVGGVSYNEQFF
d_gene: -; j_gene: TRBJ2-2; abundance: -; v_gene: TRBV30; CDR3nt: TGTGCCTGGAGAAAAACAGCCAACACCGGGGAGCTGTTTTTT; CDR3aa: CAWRKTANTGELFF
d_gene: TRBD2; j_gene: TRBJ2-2; abundance: -; v_gene: TRBV6-5; CDR3nt: TGTGCCAGCGGACGGGGGGGGAACACCGGGGAGCTGTTTTTT; CDR3aa: CASGRGGNTGELFF
d_gene: -; j_gene: TRBJ1-2; abundance: -; v_gene: TRBV7-9; CDR3nt: TGTGCCAGCAGCTTAACGGGCTATGGCTACACCTTC; CDR3aa: CASSLTGYGYTF
d_gene: -; j_gene: TRBJ2-4; abundance: -; v_gene: TRBV27; CDR3nt: TGTGCCAGCAGCCGCAGTTTCTGGAACATTCAGTACTTC; CDR3aa: CASSRSFWNIQYF
d_gene: -; j_gene: TRBJ2-7; abundance: once; v_gene: TRBV6-6; CDR3nt: TGTGCCAGCAGTATCCGCAGGGATCCCTACGAGCAGTACTTC; CDR3aa: CASSIRRDPYEQYF
d_gene: TRBD2; j_gene: TRBJ2-7; abundance: once; v_gene: TRBV9; CDR3nt: TGTGCCAGCAGCGTAGGGACTAGCGCCCGCCTCTACGAGCAGTACTTC; CDR3aa: CASSVGTSARLYEQYF
d_gene: TRBD1; j_gene: TRBJ1-6; abundance: -; v_gene: TRBV5-1; CDR3nt: TGCGCCAGCAGCTTCGAACCCACAGGGGGCAATTCACCCCTCCACTTT; CDR3aa: CASSFEPTGGNSPLHF
d_gene: TRBD2; j_gene: TRBJ2-3; abundance: -; v_gene: TRBV14; CDR3nt: TGTGCCAGCAGCCAAGAGATTAGCGGGCCCACAGATACGCAGTATTTT; CDR3aa: CASSQEISGPTDTQYF
d_gene: TRBD1; j_gene: TRBJ2-2; abundance: -; v_gene: TRBV6-4; CDR3nt: TGTGCCAGCAGTTACAGGGGGCCCCCAGACACCGGGGAGCTGTTTTTT; CDR3aa: CASSYRGPPDTGELFF
d_gene: TRBD2; j_gene: TRBJ2-3; abundance: -; v_gene: TRBV2; CDR3nt: TGTGCCAGCAGTGCCAGGGTAGCGGGGGACACAGATACGCAGTATTTT; CDR3aa: CASSARVAGDTDTQYF
d_gene: -; j_gene: TRBJ1-2; abundance: -; v_gene: TRBV11-2; CDR3nt: TGTGCCAGCAGCTTAGAGGGACAAACCTATGGCTACACCTTC; CDR3aa: CASSLEGQTYGYTF
d_gene: TRBD1; j_gene: TRBJ1-2; abundance: once; v_gene: TRBV2; CDR3nt: TGTGCCAGCAGCCCAGGACAGGGGTTCTATGGCTACACCTTC; CDR3aa: CASSPGQGFYGYTF
d_gene: TRBD1; j_gene: TRBJ2-5; abundance: once; v_gene: TRBV4-1; CDR3nt: TGCGCCAGCAGCTTCAGACAGGGTTCAGGGGAGACCCAGTACTTC; CDR3aa: CASSFRQGSGETQYF
d_gene: -; j_gene: TRBJ1-4; abundance: -; v_gene: TRBV29-1; CDR3nt: TGCAGCGTTGATGGGGGGGATGAAAAACTGTTTTTT; CDR3aa: CSVDGGDEKLFF
d_gene: -; j_gene: TRBJ1-2; abundance: -; v_gene: TRBV11-2; CDR3nt: TGTGCCAGCAGCTTAGATCTCGGAGCTAACTATGGCTACACCTTC; CDR3aa: CASSLDLGANYGYTF
d_gene: TRBD1; j_gene: TRBJ1-2; abundance: -; v_gene: TRBV9; CDR3nt: TGTGCCAGCAGCGTACTGGGACAGGACTATGGCTACACCTTC; CDR3aa: CASSVLGQDYGYTF
d_gene: TRBD2; j_gene: TRBJ2-7; abundance: -; v_gene: TRBV6-6; CDR3nt: TGTGCCAGCAGTGCCCCCAGCGGGGAATCCTACGAGCAGTACTTC; CDR3aa: CASSAPSGESYEQYF
d_gene: -; j_gene: TRBJ2-5; abundance: -; v_gene: TRBV7-3; CDR3nt: TGTGCCAGCAGCCTGGACTCGGAGGAGGAGACCCAGTACTTC; CDR3aa: CASSLDSEEETQYF
d_gene: TRBD1; j_gene: TRBJ1-5; abundance: -; v_gene: TRBV10-1; CDR3nt: TGCGCCAGCAGCGGGACAGGGGGATCCCAGCATTTT; CDR3aa: CASSGTGGSQHF
d_gene: TRBD1; j_gene: TRBJ2-7; abundance: -; v_gene: TRBV19; CDR3nt: TGTGCCAGTAGTATATCAGGACAGGGCCACGAGCAGTACTTC; CDR3aa: CASSISGQGHEQYF
d_gene: -; j_gene: TRBJ1-2; abundance: -; v_gene: TRBV16; CDR3nt: TGTGCCAGCAGCCCCCTTCAGACAGGACGATCTGGCTACACCTTC; CDR3aa: CASSPLQTGRSGYTF
d_gene: -; j_gene: TRBJ2-2; abundance: -; v_gene: TRBV19; CDR3nt: TGTGCCAGTAGTATACCCCGGGGGACCGGGGAGCTGTTTTTT; CDR3aa: CASSIPRGTGELFF
d_gene: TRBD1; j_gene: TRBJ2-5; abundance: -; v_gene: TRBV5-1; CDR3nt: TGCGCCAGCAGCTCGGACAGGGATGGAGAGACCCAGTACTTC; CDR3aa: CASSSDRDGETQYF
d_gene: -; j_gene: TRBJ1-6; abundance: -; v_gene: TRBV5-1; CDR3nt: TGCGCCAGCAGCCGGGGGGGGTTTGACTATAATTCACCCCTCCACTTT; CDR3aa: CASSRGGFDYNSPLHF
d_gene: -; j_gene: TRBJ2-7; abundance: -; v_gene: TRBV6-5; CDR3nt: TGTGCCAGCAGTTCTAACGGTCGGAGATCCTACGAGCAGTACTTC; CDR3aa: CASSSNGRRSYEQYF
d_gene: -; j_gene: TRBJ2-1; abundance: -; v_gene: TRBV29-1; CDR3nt: TGCAGCGTTTACGGTTATCGGAGCTCCTACAATGAGCAGTTCTTC; CDR3aa: CSVYGYRSSYNEQFF
d_gene: TRBD1; j_gene: TRBJ1-5; abundance: few; v_gene: TRBV6-1; CDR3nt: TGTGCCAGCAGTGAGATAACCGGGACAGGGAGGCATTTT; CDR3aa: CASSEITGTGRHF
d_gene: TRBD1; j_gene: TRBJ1-4; abundance: -; v_gene: TRBV7-9; CDR3nt: TGTGCCAGCAGCTCGGGACAGTATGAAAAACTGTTTTTT; CDR3aa: CASSSGQYEKLFF
d_gene: -; j_gene: TRBJ1-2; abundance: -; v_gene: TRBV6-5; CDR3nt: TGTGCCAGCAGCTGGGAGGGGGGCAGGAAGGGCTACACCTTC; CDR3aa: CASSWEGGRKGYTF
d_gene: -; j_gene: TRBJ2-3; abundance: -; v_gene: TRBV9; CDR3nt: TGTGCCAGCACCTATGGGGCGGGACGCATCACAGATACGCAGTATTTT; CDR3aa: CASTYGAGRITDTQYF
d_gene: TRBD1; j_gene: TRBJ1-1; abundance: -; v_gene: TRBV29-1; CDR3nt: TGCAGCGTTGAAAGGTCCCCGGGACAGGAAGCTTTCTTT; CDR3aa: CSVERSPGQEAFF
d_gene: TRBD1; j_gene: TRBJ2-1; abundance: -; v_gene: TRBV5-6; CDR3nt: TGTGCCAGCAGACCCGCAGGGGGCTCTTACAATGAGCAGTTCTTC; CDR3aa: CASRPAGGSYNEQFF
d_gene: TRBD1; j_gene: TRBJ2-1; abundance: -; v_gene: TRBV18; CDR3nt: TGTGCCAGCTCACCGCGGACAGGGGGGTTTGAGCAGTTCTTC; CDR3aa: CASSPRTGGFEQFF
d_gene: -; j_gene: TRBJ2-3; abundance: few; v_gene: TRBV5-1; CDR3nt: TGCGCCAGCAGCTTGGAAGGGGGCACAGATACGCAGTATTTT; CDR3aa: CASSLEGGTDTQYF
d_gene: TRBD2; j_gene: TRBJ2-1; abundance: -; v_gene: TRBV2; CDR3nt: TGTGCCAGCAGTGCGCGACTAGCCGCCTACAATGAGCAGTTCTTC; CDR3aa: CASSARLAAYNEQFF
d_gene: -; j_gene: TRBJ1-3; abundance: once; v_gene: TRBV6-5; CDR3nt: TGTGCCAGCAGCCAGGGGCCAGGAAACACCATATATTTT; CDR3aa: CASSQGPGNTIYF
d_gene: TRBD1; j_gene: TRBJ2-2; abundance: -; v_gene: TRBV9; CDR3nt: TGTGCCAGCAGAATAGACAGGGGTGCCGGGGAGCTGTTTTTT; CDR3aa: CASRIDRGAGELFF
d_gene: -; j_gene: TRBJ1-2; abundance: -; v_gene: TRBV4-1; CDR3nt: TGCGCCAGCAGCCAAGATGGAAGGGAGATTGACTATGGCTACACCTTC; CDR3aa: CASSQDGREIDYGYTF
d_gene: TRBD1; j_gene: TRBJ1-2; abundance: -; v_gene: TRBV6-1; CDR3nt: TGTGCCAGCAGTGAACCGGGACAGGGCTATGGCTACACCTTC; CDR3aa: CASSEPGQGYGYTF
d_gene: TRBD1; j_gene: TRBJ2-7; abundance: -; v_gene: TRBV19; CDR3nt: TGTGCCAGCGGGACAGGCGACCTTCTACCCTACGAGCAGTACTTC; CDR3aa: CASGTGDLLPYEQYF